The 21 T cell receptor beta chains below come from one sample, sequenced in a study of response to subunit inactivated influenza vaccine. One entry per CDR3 protein, called by TCRdb with MiXCR from the RT-PCR reads. The table shows around 580,000 distinct CDR3 sequences, with about 12% occurring only once. Sequencing was performed on PBMCs from blood, taken on the day of vaccination. These receptors all come from a man aged 50 or older who received an inactivated influenza vaccine.

Comments on this clonotype: This clone may be a read error of a much larger clone one base away. The rearrangement uses TRBV4-2 and TRBJ2-5, with 7 nucleotides matching TRBD1. The V gene end was trimmed by 4 bases and the J gene end by 5 bases; junction bases not matched to a gene: 4. Germline lookup yields CDR1 LGHNA and CDR2 YNFKEQ. The CDR3 contains 13 residues. The CDR3 here is CASSRGTVETQYF. CDR3 coding DNA: TGTGCCAGCAGCCGAGGGACAGTGGAGACCCAGTACTTC.

This sequence joins TRBV6-5 and TRBJ2-1, with TRBD2 as a possible D gene (6 bases). CDR1 MNHEY and CDR2 SVGAGI come from the germline V gene. This CDR3 contains 16 residues. The V gene lost 4 bases and the J gene lost 1 base, with 14 bases spanning the gap. The CDR3 loop reads CASSLVLSGSYNEQFF. The CDR3 DNA is TGTGCCAGCAGTTTGGTACTAAGCGGGTCCTACAATGAGCAGTTCTTC.

The V gene is TRBV29-1, the J gene TRBJ2-1; D ambiguous. CDR1 SQVTM and CDR2 ANQGSEA come from the germline V gene. Trimming cost V 6 bases and J 7 bases, with 13 bases left between them. CDR3 size: 12 residues. The chain's CDR3 is CSVEQDGNEQFF. In DNA form, the CDR3 reads TGCAGCGTCGAGCAGGACGGGAATGAGCAGTTCTTC.

The chain uses TRBV11-2 and TRBJ2-7; 11 bases match TRBD1. Losses at the gene ends were 5 bases for V and 3 bases for J; bases not matched to a gene: 12. The V gene's germline CDR1 is SGHAT and CDR2 FQNNGV. This CDR3 region has 17 residues. CDR3 loop: CASSPRTGGVKLYEQYF. For the CDR3, the DNA is TGTGCCAGCAGCCCGCGGACAGGGGGCGTTAAGCTCTACGAGCAGTACTTC.

This clonotype was detected many times. Sequence at one end of the junction differs from germline and may be a read error. V usage is TRBV12-3 or TRBV12-4 and J usage is TRBJ1-1, with 7 nucleotides matching TRBD1. The CDR3 has 13 amino acids. The CDR3 bases are TGTGCCAGCAGCTTAGGACAGGTCCTGTCAGCTTTCTTT. It encodes CASSLGQVLSAFF.

This clonotype has more than one count but fewer than ten. This chain links TRBV27 with TRBJ2-3; the match to TRBD1 covers 7 bases. Germline V gives CDR1 MNHEY, CDR2 SMNVEV (reference sequence). This CDR3 is built from 13 residues. The ends lost 6 bases at V and 1 base at J; junction bases unmatched: 1. CDR3 sequence: CASRGQRTDTQYF. In DNA, the CDR3 is TGTGCCAGCAGGGGACAGCGCACAGATACGCAGTATTTT.

There are a few counts of this clonotype. The gene calls are TRBV20-1 and TRBJ2-7; 10 nucleotides agree with TRBD2. J was trimmed by 5 bases and V by 6 bases; bases with no gene match: 10. This CDR3 comprises 14 residues. Germline V gene lookup returns CDR1 DFQATT and CDR2 SNEGSKA (reference sequence). CDR3: CSATKPGLANEQYF. The DNA of the CDR3 is TGCAGTGCGACGAAACCGGGACTAGCGAACGAGCAGTACTTC.

This clonotype was counted between two and nine times. V is TRBV6-5 and J is TRBJ2-2, with D maybe TRBD2 (6 bases). This CDR3 comprises 17 residues. Trimming stripped 0 bases from V and 4 bases from J, with 15 bases between. Germline loops: CDR1 MNHEY, CDR2 SVGAGI. The DNA of the CDR3 is TGTGCCAGCAGTTACTCGTGGGGTGGGGGGAGCACCGGGGAGCTGTTTTTT. Residues: CASSYSWGGGSTGELFF.

This clonotype was seen only a few times. V usage is TRBV7-8 and J usage is TRBJ2-7, with no clear D. V lost 5 bases and J 2 bases, leaving 10 bases between the germline ends. This CDR3 has 13 residues. CDR1 and CDR2 from the germline V gene are SGHVS and FQNEAQ. The CDR3 is CASSRDETYEQYF. DNA for the CDR3: TGTGCCAGCAGCCGAGACGAAACCTACGAGCAGTACTTC.

This clonotype was detected a few times. The chain is built from TRBV12-3 or TRBV12-4 and TRBJ2-2, with 10 bases lining up with TRBD1. The V and J ends lost 4 bases and 5 bases, in that order; junction bases with no gene match: 10. This CDR3 comprises 17 residues. CDR3 residues: CASSSGTGARWTGELFF. The CDR3 bases are TGTGCCAGCAGTTCCGGGACAGGGGCTCGGTGGACCGGGGAGCTGTTTTTT.

At least ten counts were recorded for this clonotype. The V call is TRBV12-3 or TRBV12-4, the J call TRBJ2-7, with no clear D. This CDR3 has 11 residues. The V and J ends lost 6 bases and 6 bases respectively, with 9 bases between them. Here the CDR3 DNA reads TGTGCCAGCAGGAGGACGGGCGAGCAGTACTTC. It codes for CASRRTGEQYF.

The rearrangement joins TRBV7-2 to TRBJ2-1; 8 bases line up with TRBD2. Germline trimming cut 5 bases from V and 8 bases from J; bases unmatched to any gene: 2. CDR3 size: 12 residues. CDR1 is SGHTA, CDR2 FQGNSA, per germline. The CDR3 bases are TGTGCCAGCAGCATACTAGCGGATGAGCAGTTCTTC. This encodes CASSILADEQFF.

This clonotype has a handful of counts. V usage is TRBV9 and J usage is TRBJ2-2; D not resolved. Germline CDR1 SGDLS, CDR2 YYNGEE. Trimming cost V 3 bases and J 7 bases, with 13 bases left between them. The CDR3 has 14 residues. The CDR3, as DNA: TGTGCCAGCAGCGGCTCCACGGAAGGCGGGGAGCTGTTTTTT. This gives the protein CASSGSTEGGELFF.

This clonotype showed up just a few times. The rearrangement joins TRBV11-1 to TRBJ2-1; 10 bases line up with TRBD2. Germline CDR1 reads SGHAT; CDR2 reads FQDESV (reference sequence). The junction had 21 bases not matched to a gene; V was cut back by 3 bases and J by 4 bases. This CDR3 has 21 residues. The CDR3 reads CASSFSLLAGERYQVYNEQFF. CDR3 DNA sequence: TGTGCCAGCAGCTTTTCTCTTCTAGCGGGAGAGAGGTATCAGGTTTACAATGAGCAGTTCTTC. Full variable domain (outside the CDR3, taken from reference TRBV11-1 and TRBJ2-1): EAEVAQSPRYKITEKSQAVAFWCDPISGHATLYWYRQILGQGPELLVQFQDESVVDDSQLPKDRFSAERLKGVDSTLKIQPAELGDSAMYLCASSFSLLAGERYQVYNEQFFGPGTRLTVL.

This chain links TRBV5-1 with TRBJ2-7; possible D gene TRBD1, 5 bases. This CDR3 region has 13 residues. V was clipped by 2 bases and J by 7 bases, with 13 bases between them. Looked up from germline, CDR1 is SGHRS and CDR2 is YFSETQ. The CDR3 loop is CASSLGDAGEQYF. For the CDR3, the DNA is TGCGCCAGCAGCTTAGGGGATGCTGGGGAGCAGTACTTC.

This clonotype was seen ten or more times. J is TRBJ2-2 and V is TRBV10-2; D is undetermined. CDR3 length: 12 residues. Germline CDR1 WSHSY, CDR2 SAAADI. V lost 10 bases and J lost 7, with 13 bases in between. Here the CDR3 DNA reads TGCGCCACCTGGGATCCGATCGGGGAGCTGTTTTTT. Translated, it gives CATWDPIGELFF.

The chain is built from TRBV4-3 and TRBJ1-6; D perhaps matches TRBD1 (6 bases). Trimming stripped 0 bases from V and 12 bases from J, with 18 bases between. Germline V gene lookup returns CDR1 LGHNA and CDR2 YSLEER. CDR3 length: 16 residues. The CDR3 DNA follows: TGCGCCAGCAGCCAAGATGGGGGCGCGGGTCTGGGACCCCTCCACTTT. This codes for CASSQDGGAGLGPLHF.

This clonotype has more than one count but fewer than ten. The chain employs TRBV11-3 and TRBJ2-2; 7 nucleotides align to TRBD1. Trimming cost V 6 bases and J 1 base; bases outside gene matches: 8. The CDR3 sequence is 16 residues long. The V gene's germline CDR1 is SGHNT and CDR2 YENEEA. The CDR3 is CASSGDRTGNTGELFF. CDR3 coding DNA: TGTGCCAGCAGTGGGGATCGGACAGGGAACACCGGGGAGCTGTTTTTT.

CDR3 sequence reads: CASSLRGAFYNEQFF. The DNA of the CDR3 is TGTGCCAGCAGCTTACGGGGGGCCTTCTACAATGAGCAGTTCTTC. V gene TRBV7-2 combines with J gene TRBJ2-1; D possibly corresponds to TRBD2 (7 bases). The CDR3 length is 15 residues. Trimming left V 2 bases short and J 3 bases short, with 11 bases between. Looked up from germline, CDR1 is SGHTA and CDR2 is FQGNSA.

This clonotype has a handful of counts. The rearrangement joins TRBV6-1 to TRBJ2-1; 8 nucleotides line up with TRBD2. From germline, CDR1 is MNHNS and CDR2 SASEGT. V lost 6 bases to trimming and J lost 5 bases; unmatched junction nucleotides: 15. The CDR3 contains 17 residues. This CDR3 reads CASSNGVPGGYNNEQFF. DNA of the CDR3: TGTGCCAGCAGCAATGGAGTACCGGGAGGGTATAACAATGAGCAGTTCTTC.

This clonotype was found many times. The genes are TRBV4-1 and TRBJ2-5; 8 bases line up with TRBD2. This CDR3 is 17 amino acids long. V shed 3 bases, J shed 10 bases, and the junction held 19 bases outside the gene matches. CDR1 and CDR2 (germline): MGHRA, YSYEKL. The CDR3 DNA is TGCGCCAGCAGCCAGATAGTAGCGGGGTTAAGTGTAGGGGTCCAGTACTTC. Amino acids: CASSQIVAGLSVGVQYF.